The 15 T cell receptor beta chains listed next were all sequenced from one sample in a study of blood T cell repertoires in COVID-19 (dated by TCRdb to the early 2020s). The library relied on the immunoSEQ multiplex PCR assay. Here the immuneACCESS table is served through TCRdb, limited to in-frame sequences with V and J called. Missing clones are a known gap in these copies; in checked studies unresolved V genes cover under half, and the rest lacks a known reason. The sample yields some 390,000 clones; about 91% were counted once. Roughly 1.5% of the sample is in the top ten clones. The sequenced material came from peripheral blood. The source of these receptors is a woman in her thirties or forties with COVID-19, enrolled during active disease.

The CDR3 spells CASSPSTFSTDYEQYF. In DNA, the CDR3 is TGTGCCAGCAGCCCTTCTACTTTCTCTACCGACTACGAGCAGTACTTC. V gene TRBV7-9 combines with J gene TRBJ2-7, with unresolved D. V was pared by 5 bases and J by 3 bases, with 20 bases between. CDR1 and CDR2 from the germline V gene are SEHNR and FQNEAQ (reference sequence). The CDR3 loop spans 16 amino acids.

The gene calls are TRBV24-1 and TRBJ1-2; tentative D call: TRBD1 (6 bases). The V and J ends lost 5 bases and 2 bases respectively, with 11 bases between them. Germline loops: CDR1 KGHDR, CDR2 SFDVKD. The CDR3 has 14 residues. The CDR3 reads CATSGLGQNYGYTF. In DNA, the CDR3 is TGTGCCACCAGTGGATTAGGACAGAACTATGGCTACACCTTC.

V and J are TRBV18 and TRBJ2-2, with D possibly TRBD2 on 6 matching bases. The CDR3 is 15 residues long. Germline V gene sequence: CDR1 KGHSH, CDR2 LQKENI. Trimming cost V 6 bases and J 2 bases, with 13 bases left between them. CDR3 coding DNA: TGTGCCAGCTCGTCAGGAGGGCTCAACACCGGGGAGCTGTTTTTT. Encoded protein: CASSSGGLNTGELFF.

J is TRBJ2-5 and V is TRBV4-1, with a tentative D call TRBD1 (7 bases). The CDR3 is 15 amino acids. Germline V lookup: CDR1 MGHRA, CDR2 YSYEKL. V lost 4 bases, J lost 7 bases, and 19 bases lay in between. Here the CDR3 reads CASSPGQYRGGTQYF. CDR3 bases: TGCGCCAGCAGCCCCGGACAATACAGGGGAGGGACCCAGTACTTC.

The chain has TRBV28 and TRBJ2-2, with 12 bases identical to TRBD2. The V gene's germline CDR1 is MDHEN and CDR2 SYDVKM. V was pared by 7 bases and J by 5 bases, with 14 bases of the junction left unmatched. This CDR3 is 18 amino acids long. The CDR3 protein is CASNYILAGGPRTGELFF. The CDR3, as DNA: TGTGCCAGCAACTACATCCTAGCGGGAGGGCCAAGAACCGGGGAGCTGTTTTTT.

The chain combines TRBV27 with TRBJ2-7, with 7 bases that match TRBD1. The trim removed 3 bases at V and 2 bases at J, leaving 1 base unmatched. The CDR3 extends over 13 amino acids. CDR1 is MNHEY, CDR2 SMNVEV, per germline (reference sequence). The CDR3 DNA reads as TGTGCCAGCAGTTTTACAGGGGCCTACGAGCAGTACTTC. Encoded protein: CASSFTGAYEQYF.

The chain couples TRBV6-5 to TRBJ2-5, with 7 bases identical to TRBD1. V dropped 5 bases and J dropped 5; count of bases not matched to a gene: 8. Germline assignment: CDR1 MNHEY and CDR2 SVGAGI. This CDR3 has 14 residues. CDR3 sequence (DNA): TGTGCCAGCAGTCCCTACAGGGGTTGGGAGACCCAGTACTTC. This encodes CASSPYRGWETQYF.

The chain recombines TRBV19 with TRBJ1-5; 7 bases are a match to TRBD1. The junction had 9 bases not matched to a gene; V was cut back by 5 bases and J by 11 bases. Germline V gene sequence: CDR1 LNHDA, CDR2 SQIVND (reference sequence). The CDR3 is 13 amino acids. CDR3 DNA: TGTGCCAGTAGTGTCCCGACAGGGCGAGCCCAGCATTTT. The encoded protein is CASSVPTGRAQHF.

DNA for the CDR3: TGCGCCAGCATCGGAGGGCTGGACGATGCTAACTATGGCTACACCTTC. Amino acid sequence: CASIGGLDDANYGYTF. J is TRBJ1-2 and V is TRBV5-1, with D unresolved. Trimming cost V 6 bases and J 0 bases, with 18 bases left between them. CDR3 length: 16 residues. Germline V lookup: CDR1 SGHRS, CDR2 YFSETQ. The full variable domain, its missing parts supplied by reference TRBV5-1 and TRBJ1-2, is KAGVTQTPRYLIKTRGQQVTLSCSPISGHRSVSWYQQTPGQGLQFLFEYFSETQRNKGNFPGRFSGRQFSNSRSEMNVSTLELGDSALYLCASIGGLDDANYGYTFGSGTRLTVV.

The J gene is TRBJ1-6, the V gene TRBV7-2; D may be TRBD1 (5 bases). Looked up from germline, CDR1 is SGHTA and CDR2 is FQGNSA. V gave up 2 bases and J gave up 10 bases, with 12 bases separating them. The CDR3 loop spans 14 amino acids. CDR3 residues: CASSLQGSPSPLHF. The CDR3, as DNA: TGTGCCAGCAGCTTACAGGGCAGTCCCTCACCCCTCCACTTT.

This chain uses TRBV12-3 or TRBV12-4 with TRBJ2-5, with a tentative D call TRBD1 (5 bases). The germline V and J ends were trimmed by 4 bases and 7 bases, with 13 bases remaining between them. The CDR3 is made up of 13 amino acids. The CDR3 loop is CASSWTSQWTQYF. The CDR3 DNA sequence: TGTGCCAGCAGTTGGACAAGCCAATGGACCCAGTACTTC.

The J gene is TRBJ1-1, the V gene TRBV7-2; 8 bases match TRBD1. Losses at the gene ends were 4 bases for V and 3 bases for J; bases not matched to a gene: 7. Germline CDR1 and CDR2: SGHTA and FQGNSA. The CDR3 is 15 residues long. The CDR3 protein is CASSSFQGADTEAFF. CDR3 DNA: TGTGCCAGCAGCTCCTTCCAGGGGGCGGACACTGAAGCTTTCTTT.

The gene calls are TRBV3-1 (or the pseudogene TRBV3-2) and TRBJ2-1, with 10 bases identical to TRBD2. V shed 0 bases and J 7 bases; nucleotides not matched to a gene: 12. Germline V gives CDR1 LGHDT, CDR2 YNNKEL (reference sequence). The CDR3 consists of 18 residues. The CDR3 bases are TGTGCCAGCAGCCAAGATCCCTGGGCTAGCGGGAGACGGAATGAGCAGTTCTTC. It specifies CASSQDPWASGRRNEQFF.

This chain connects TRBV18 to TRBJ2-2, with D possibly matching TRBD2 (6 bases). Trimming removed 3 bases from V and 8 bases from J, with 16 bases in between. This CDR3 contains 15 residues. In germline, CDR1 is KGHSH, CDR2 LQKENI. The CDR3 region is CASSPPKGGLGELFF. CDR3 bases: TGTGCCAGCTCACCCCCAAAGGGCGGACTAGGGGAGCTGTTTTTT.

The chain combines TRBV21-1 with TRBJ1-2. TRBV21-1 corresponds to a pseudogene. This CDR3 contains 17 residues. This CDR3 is CASSKEVGLEGSYGYTF. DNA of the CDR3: TGTGCCAGCAGCAAAGAAGTTGGGTTGGAGGGGTCCTATGGCTACACCTTC.